The 29 T cell receptor beta chains below all came from one sample that was sequenced in a study of CD8 T cells in Susac syndrome. Reverse transcription used roughly 0.45 to 1 ug RNA and random hexamers. TCRdb recomputed calls from the immunoSEQ multiplex PCR reads with MiXCR, one row per CDR3 protein. Here the sample spans some 75,000 distinct CDR3 sequences, over 85% being singletons. Sequencing was done on a sample of CD8+ T cells from PBMCs. The receptors stem from a human donor with Susac syndrome.

The rearrangement joins TRBV2 to TRBJ1-2; D is unresolved. CDR3 length equals 13 residues. V was cut by 6 bases and J by 0 bases, with 8 bases left in between. Germline V gene sequence: CDR1 SNHLY, CDR2 FYNNEI. The CDR3 DNA sequence: TGTGCCAGCAGCGACATGGCTAACTATGGCTACACCTTC. It translates to CASSDMANYGYTF.

A remark on this clonotype: Germline and junction disagree at one end, which may indicate a read error. The rearrangement links TRBV5-4 to TRBJ1-1; D is ambiguous. Germline lookup yields CDR1 SGHNT and CDR2 YYREEE (reference sequence). The CDR3 is 13 amino acids. This CDR3 reads CASNLWTNTEAFF. In nucleotides, the CDR3 is TGTGCCAGCAACTTGTGGACGAACACTGAAGCTTTCTTT.

The rearrangement links TRBV19 to TRBJ1-2; 11 bases match TRBD1. V lost 7 bases and J lost 4; bases outside the gene matches: 11. CDR1 and CDR2 (germline): LNHDA, SQIVND (reference sequence). There are 16 residues in the CDR3. This CDR3 is CASNSGPGQGAYGYTF. The DNA for the CDR3 is TGTGCCAGTAACTCCGGTCCCGGACAGGGGGCCTATGGCTACACCTTC.

The J gene is TRBJ2-5, the V gene TRBV6-1, with 7 bases identical to TRBD1. Losses at the gene ends were 4 bases for V and 5 bases for J; bases not matched to a gene: 4. Germline V gene data show CDR1 as MNHNS and CDR2 as SASEGT. The CDR3 runs 13 residues. The CDR3 DNA reads TGTGCCAGCAGTGCGGACAGGTTTGAGACCCAGTACTTC. Protein sequence: CASSADRFETQYF.

Only a few counts were recorded for this clonotype. The chain carries TRBV24-1 and TRBJ2-5; D not resolved. Trimming took 5 bases from V and 1 from J, leaving 16 bases between them. This CDR3 comprises 16 residues. The germline V gene encodes CDR1 KGHDR and CDR2 SFDVKD. DNA of the CDR3: TGTGCCACCAGTGTATCAGACCCACAACGCCAAGAGACCCAGTACTTC. As protein: CATSVSDPQRQETQYF.

The chain carries TRBV21-1 and TRBJ2-7; TRBD2, the table's D call, was not compared with the DNA. TRBV21-1 is given as a pseudogene. The CDR3 has 18 amino acids. CDR3 coding DNA: TGTGCCAGCAGCAAATTCGAATCGAGGGCTGCTACCTCCTACGAGCAGTACTTC. Its protein product is CASSKFESRAATSYEQYF.

The table lists this clonotype with a count of one. The gene calls are TRBV20-1 and TRBJ2-1; D gene unclear. Per the germline V gene, CDR1 is DFQATT and CDR2 is SNEGSKA (reference sequence). The germline V and J ends were trimmed by 7 bases and 9 bases, with 10 bases remaining between them. The CDR3 consists of 10 residues. The CDR3 sequence: CSVAAGEQFF. The CDR3 DNA follows: TGCAGTGTTGCAGCAGGTGAGCAGTTCTTC.

The chain has TRBV10-2 and TRBJ2-3, with D perhaps matching TRBD1 or TRBD2 (5 bases each). There are 17 residues in the CDR3. Looked up from germline, CDR1 is WSHSY and CDR2 is SAAADI. The V gene lost 0 bases and the J gene lost 4 bases, with 17 bases spanning the gap. Written as DNA, the CDR3 is TGCGCCAGCAGTGAGTCGACGACAGCTAGCAACTCAGATACGCAGTATTTT. Encoded protein: CASSESTTASNSDTQYF.

This rearrangement joins TRBV20-1 to TRBJ2-5; 7 bases map to TRBD2. The CDR3 covers 14 residues. Germline lookup yields CDR1 DFQATT and CDR2 SNEGSKA (reference sequence). The V gene end was trimmed by 3 bases and the J gene end by 3 bases; junction bases not matched to a gene: 7. The CDR3 loop is CSASSGTTKETQYF. The CDR3 DNA sequence: TGCAGTGCTAGTTCCGGGACTACCAAAGAGACCCAGTACTTC.

V and J are TRBV4-3 and TRBJ2-1; 13 bases fit TRBD2. Germline-derived CDR1 and CDR2 are LGHNA and YSLEER. This CDR3 has 20 amino acids. Losses at the gene ends were 0 bases for V and 0 bases for J; bases not matched to a gene: 8. As DNA, the CDR3 is TGCGCCAGCAGCCAAGATCTCGGGACTAGCGGGACGAGCTCCTACAATGAGCAGTTCTTC. Translated: CASSQDLGTSGTSSYNEQFF.

The chain joins TRBV15 to TRBJ2-1; D is possibly TRBD1 or TRBD2 (5 bases each). Trimming removed 3 bases from V and 4 bases from J, with 13 bases in between. Per the germline V gene, CDR1 is LNHNV and CDR2 is YYDKDF (reference sequence). The CDR3 runs to 15 residues. This chain's CDR3 is CATSSPGPSYNEQFF. The DNA for the CDR3 is TGTGCCACCAGCAGCCCGGGACCCTCGTACAATGAGCAGTTCTTC.

This chain uses TRBV5-6 with TRBJ1-4, with TRBD1 matching over 7 bases. V gave up 4 bases and J gave up 0 bases; unmatched junction bases: 6. The germline V gene encodes CDR1 SGHDT and CDR2 YYEEEE. The CDR3 consists of 16 residues. The CDR3 DNA follows: TGTGCCAGCAGCACGACAGGGCTATCAACTAATGAAAAACTGTTTTTT. It translates to CASSTTGLSTNEKLFF.

This rearrangement joins TRBV7-9 to TRBJ1-5, with D hard to call. The V gene lost 5 bases and the J gene lost 7 bases, with 9 bases spanning the gap. Germline V lookup: CDR1 SEHNR, CDR2 FQNEAQ (reference sequence). The CDR3 spans 12 residues. CDR3 nucleotide sequence: TGTGCCAGCAGCCCTGACGGACAGCCCCAGCATTTT. Encoded protein: CASSPDGQPQHF.

The chain joins TRBV2 to TRBJ2-5; 9 nucleotides line up with TRBD1. This CDR3 region has 15 residues. V shed 3 bases, J shed 5 bases, and the junction held 7 bases outside the gene matches. Germline V lookup: CDR1 SNHLY, CDR2 FYNNEI. CDR3 amino acids: CASSEGQGLGETQYF. DNA for the CDR3: TGTGCCAGCAGTGAGGGACAGGGCCTCGGGGAGACCCAGTACTTC.

The gene calls are TRBV28 and TRBJ2-7; TRBD1 matches at 7 bases. CDR1 MDHEN and CDR2 SYDVKM come from the germline V gene. The CDR3 has 14 residues. V was clipped by 3 bases and J by 0 bases; unmatched bases: 2. This CDR3 is CASSFRDSSYEQYF. The CDR3 DNA follows: TGTGCCAGCAGTTTCCGGGACAGCTCCTACGAGCAGTACTTC.

The V gene is TRBV7-9, the J gene TRBJ2-1; D is undetermined. The germline gives CDR1 SEHNR, CDR2 FQNEAQ (reference sequence). Trimming removed 4 bases from V and 2 bases from J, with 12 bases in between. CDR3 length equals 15 residues. Here the CDR3 DNA reads TGTGCCAGCAGCTCACCCGACGGTGCCTACAATGAGCAGTTCTTC. It specifies CASSSPDGAYNEQFF. The full variable domain, rest sourced from reference TRBV7-9 and TRBJ2-1, is DTGVSQNPRHKITKRGQNVTFRCDPISEHNRLYWYRQTLGQGPEFLTYFQNEAQLEKSRLLSDRFSAERPKGSFSTLEIQRTEQGDSAMYLCASSSPDGAYNEQFFGPGTRLTVL.

This rearrangement joins TRBV6-1 to TRBJ2-7; 8 nucleotides align to TRBD1. Unmatched junction bases numbered 6, after V lost 5 bases and J lost 0 bases. The length of the CDR3 is 15 residues. Germline CDR1 is MNHNS and CDR2 is SASEGT. The CDR3 loop is CASSSDREGSYEQYF. In DNA, the CDR3 is TGTGCCAGCAGTTCGGACAGGGAAGGCTCCTACGAGCAGTACTTC.

This chain links TRBV6-1 with TRBJ2-2; 7 bases agree with TRBD2. The CDR3 covers 18 residues. Germline-derived CDR1 and CDR2 are MNHNS and SASEGT. The trim removed 5 bases at V and 0 bases at J, leaving 12 bases unmatched. CDR3 sequence (DNA): TGTGCCAGCAGTCCCGGTTTTGCTAGCGGAGCGAACACCGGGGAGCTGTTTTTT. Its translation: CASSPGFASGANTGELFF.

The chain carries TRBV5-1 and TRBJ2-5, with D perhaps TRBD2 (5 bases). This CDR3 contains 12 residues. Germline V gene data show CDR1 as SGHRS and CDR2 as YFSETQ. Trimming stripped 2 bases from V and 4 bases from J, with 6 bases between. CDR3 amino acids: CASSFGRETQYF. In DNA, the CDR3 is TGCGCCAGCAGCTTTGGGAGAGAGACCCAGTACTTC.

This clonotype was observed a handful of times. The chain employs TRBV19 and TRBJ2-1; 8 nucleotides match TRBD1. The CDR3 spans 13 residues. The junction had 1 base not matched to a gene; V was cut back by 5 bases and J by 4 bases. CDR1 and CDR2 from the germline V gene are LNHDA and SQIVND (reference sequence). CDR3 bases: TGTGCCAGTAGTCAGGGGGCTTACAATGAGCAGTTCTTC. The encoded protein is CASSQGAYNEQFF. The whole variable domain, remainder taken from reference TRBV19 and TRBJ2-1, is DGGITQSPKYLFRKEGQNVTLSCEQNLNHDAMYWYRQDPGQGLRLIYYSQIVNDFQKGDIAEGYSVSREKKESFPLTVTSAQKNPTAFYLCASSQGAYNEQFFGPGTRLTVL.

The chain carries TRBV13 and TRBJ1-3; weak D call: TRBD1 (6 bases). CDR1 and CDR2 from the germline V gene are PRHDT and FYEKMQ (reference sequence). The CDR3 length is 14 residues. V shed 7 bases and J shed 1 base, with 11 bases lying between them. This chain's CDR3 is CASNVQGSGNTIYF. The CDR3 DNA is TGTGCCAGCAATGTACAGGGTTCTGGAAACACCATATATTTT.

The rearrangement links TRBV30 to TRBJ1-1; D call uncertain. Between the trimmed V and J ends, which lost 0 bases and 4 bases, there was a span of 9 bases. CDR3 length: 13 amino acids. Germline assignment: CDR1 GTSNPN and CDR2 SVGIG (reference sequence). In nucleotides, the CDR3 is TGTGCCTGGAGTGTTGGCCTCGGCACTGAAGCTTTCTTT. Its protein is CAWSVGLGTEAFF. The variable domain in full, with the rest retrieved from reference TRBV30 and TRBJ1-1, is SQTIHQWPATLVQPVGSPLSLECTVEGTSNPNLYWYRQAAGRGLQLLFYSVGIGQISSEVPQNLSASRPQDRQFILSSKKLLLSDSGFYLCAWSVGLGTEAFFGQGTRLTVV.

The V gene is TRBV30, the J gene TRBJ1-2, with TRBD1 identical over 7 bases. Germline loops: CDR1 GTSNPN, CDR2 SVGIG (reference sequence). The CDR3 is 16 amino acids. V trimming: 1 base; J trimming: 3 bases; junction bases outside the gene matches: 11. CDR3 in amino acids: CAWSDLDRELYYGYTF. CDR3 nucleotide sequence: TGTGCCTGGAGTGACCTTGACAGGGAATTATACTATGGCTACACCTTC.

This chain joins TRBV15 and TRBJ1-2; D is undetermined. Trimming took off 0 bases at V and 4 bases at J, with 9 bases between the two ends. There are 14 residues in the CDR3. Germline lookup yields CDR1 LNHNV and CDR2 YYDKDF (reference sequence). The CDR3 sequence is CATSRERLSYGYTF. The CDR3 bases are TGTGCCACCAGCAGAGAGCGGCTGAGCTATGGCTACACCTTC.

This clonotype showed up just once. The chain combines TRBV7-9 with TRBJ2-1; 9 nucleotides align to TRBD1. Germline trimming cut 5 bases from V and 9 bases from J; bases unmatched to any gene: 5. The CDR3 covers 13 residues. The germline V gene has CDR1 SEHNR and CDR2 FQNEAQ (reference sequence). The CDR3 nucleotides read TGTGCCAGCAGCCCGGGACAGGGAGGTGAGCAGTTCTTC. Protein: CASSPGQGGEQFF.

V gene TRBV5-1 combines with J gene TRBJ2-5; tentative D call: TRBD2 (6 bases). Trimming took 1 base from V and 2 from J, leaving 9 bases between them. In germline, CDR1 is SGHRS, CDR2 YFSETQ. This CDR3 contains 14 residues. The CDR3 DNA reads TGCGCCAGCAGCTTGTTGGGGGGTCAAGAGACCCAGTACTTC. It encodes CASSLLGGQETQYF. The variable domain in full, with the rest retrieved from reference TRBV5-1 and TRBJ2-5, is KAGVTQTPRYLIKTRGQQVTLSCSPISGHRSVSWYQQTPGQGLQFLFEYFSETQRNKGNFPGRFSGRQFSNSRSEMNVSTLELGDSALYLCASSLLGGQETQYFGPGTRLLVL.

This chain connects TRBV4-2 to TRBJ2-7; 8 bases line up with TRBD1. This CDR3 contains 15 residues. The germline CDR1 and CDR2 sequences are LGHNA and YNFKEQ. J gave up 2 bases and V 0 bases, and 3 bases lay outside the gene matches. The DNA for the CDR3 is TGTGCCAGCAGCCAAGAAAAACAGGGGGCCTACGAGCAGTACTTC. Translated: CASSQEKQGAYEQYF.

The genes are TRBV7-6 and TRBJ2-3; 7 bases match TRBD2. V shed 2 bases, J shed 4 bases, and the junction held 3 bases outside the gene matches. Germline V gene data show CDR1 as SGHVS and CDR2 as FNYEAQ. The CDR3 covers 14 residues. CDR3: CASSLPSGADTQYF. The CDR3 region has the DNA TGTGCCAGCAGCTTACCTAGCGGCGCAGATACGCAGTATTTT.

V and J are TRBV7-9 and TRBJ1-1; D uncertain. Germline V CDR1 and CDR2: SEHNR, FQNEAQ (reference sequence). This CDR3 is built from 17 residues. The V end was cut by 5 bases, the J end by 1 base, with 20 bases between. The CDR3 region has the DNA TGTGCCAGCAGCCCGCGATTTGAGGGAGGGCCGAACACTGAAGCTTTCTTT. Translation gives CASSPRFEGGPNTEAFF.